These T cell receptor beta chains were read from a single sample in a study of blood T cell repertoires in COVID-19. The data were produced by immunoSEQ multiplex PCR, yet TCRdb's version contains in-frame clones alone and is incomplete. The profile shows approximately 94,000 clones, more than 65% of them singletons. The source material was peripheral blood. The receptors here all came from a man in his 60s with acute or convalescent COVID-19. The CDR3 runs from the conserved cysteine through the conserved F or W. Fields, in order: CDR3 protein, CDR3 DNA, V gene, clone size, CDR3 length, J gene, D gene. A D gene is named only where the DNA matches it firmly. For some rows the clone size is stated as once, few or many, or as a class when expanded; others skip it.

CDR3: CARSLAPGGAAETQYF; DNA: TGTGCCAGAAGCTTAGCACCGGGGGGGGCCGCGGAGACCCAGTACTTC; V: TRBV7-5; size: NA; length: 16; J: TRBJ2-5; D: NA
CDR3: CASSVRDAGNTIYF; DNA: TGTGCCAGCAGCGTCAGGGATGCCGGAAACACCATATATTTT; V: TRBV9; size: NA; length: 14; J: TRBJ1-3; D: NA
CDR3: CASSLQVAPGANVLTF; DNA: TGTGCCAGCAGCTTACAGGTTGCGCCAGGGGCCAACGTCCTGACTTTC; V: TRBV11-2; size: NA; length: 16; J: TRBJ2-6; D: NA
CDR3: CASSLKGSGGYNEQFF; DNA: TGTGCCAGCAGCTTAAAGGGGAGCGGGGGCTACAATGAGCAGTTCTTC; V: TRBV5-6; size: NA; length: 16; J: TRBJ2-1; D: TRBD2
CDR3: CASSYGLAGFETQYF; DNA: TGTGCCAGCAGCTACGGACTAGCGGGGTTCGAGACCCAGTACTTC; V: TRBV7-2; size: NA; length: 15; J: TRBJ2-5; D: TRBD2
CDR3: CASSFSGKRSINYGYTF; DNA: TGTGCCAGCAGTTTTTCTGGAAAGCGTTCCATTAACTATGGCTACACCTTC; V: TRBV27; size: NA; length: 17; J: TRBJ1-2; D: NA
CDR3: CASSLVQYNSPLHF; DNA: TGTGCCAGCAGCTTAGTACAGTATAATTCACCCCTCCACTTT; V: TRBV7-2; size: once; length: 14; J: TRBJ1-6; D: NA
CDR3: CASSPDRASGYTF; DNA: TGTGCCAGCAGCCCGGACAGGGCCAGTGGCTACACCTTC; V: TRBV11-2; size: once; length: 13; J: TRBJ1-2; D: TRBD1
CDR3: CASRDSNKAFF; DNA: TGTGCCAGCAGAGACAGCAACAAAGCTTTCTTT; V: TRBV25-1; size: NA; length: 11; J: TRBJ1-1; D: NA
CDR3: CASNRGTGELFF; DNA: TGTGCCAGCAATAGGGGCACCGGGGAGCTGTTTTTT; V: TRBV2; size: NA; length: 12; J: TRBJ2-2; D: NA
CDR3: CASSRGTGSYGYTF; DNA: TGTGCCAGCAGCCGGGGGACAGGGAGCTATGGCTACACCTTC; V: TRBV11-2; size: NA; length: 14; J: TRBJ1-2; D: TRBD1
CDR3: CSVAVFGRMKRNEQFF; DNA: TGCAGCGTCGCTGTCTTTGGGAGGATGAAGCGCAATGAGCAGTTCTTC; V: TRBV29-1; size: NA; length: 16; J: TRBJ2-1; D: NA
CDR3: CASSLYGGWAGNTEAFF; DNA: TGTGCCAGCAGTTTATACGGGGGTTGGGCGGGGAACACTGAAGCTTTCTTT; V: TRBV27; size: NA; length: 17; J: TRBJ1-1; D: NA
CDR3: CASSYAGGGGLSGANVLTF; DNA: TGTGCCAGCAGTTACGCTGGGGGCGGGGGGTTATCTGGGGCCAACGTCCTGACTTTC; V: TRBV6-2/TRBV6-3; size: NA; length: 19; J: TRBJ2-6; D: TRBD2
CDR3: CASSVGTGVSSYNSPLHF; DNA: TGTGCCAGCAGCGTAGGGACAGGGGTCAGTTCCTATAATTCACCCCTCCACTTT; V: TRBV9; size: NA; length: 18; J: TRBJ1-6; D: TRBD1
CDR3: CASIPGSGENEQFF; DNA: TGTGCCAGCATCCCCGGTTCGGGGGAGAATGAGCAGTTCTTC; V: TRBV7-8; size: once; length: 14; J: TRBJ2-1; D: NA
CDR3: CASSRDSALNTEAFF; DNA: TGTGCCAGCTCACGAGACAGTGCATTGAACACTGAAGCTTTCTTT; V: TRBV18; size: few; length: 15; J: TRBJ1-1; D: NA
CDR3: CASSKQVYTEAFF; DNA: TGTGCCAGCAGCAAACAGGTTTACACTGAAGCTTTCTTT; V: TRBV12-3/TRBV12-4; size: NA; length: 13; J: TRBJ1-1; D: NA
CDR3: CASNSGGAANEKLFF; DNA: TGTGCCAGTAACTCAGGTGGGGCGGCTAATGAAAAACTGTTTTTT; V: TRBV19; size: NA; length: 15; J: TRBJ1-4; D: NA
CDR3: CSVDAADTQYF; DNA: TGCAGCGTTGACGCAGCAGATACGCAGTATTTT; V: TRBV29-1; size: NA; length: 11; J: TRBJ2-3; D: NA
CDR3: CASASSGGANEQFF; DNA: TGTGCCAGCGCCTCTAGCGGGGGGGCGAATGAGCAGTTCTTC; V: TRBV11-2; size: NA; length: 14; J: TRBJ2-1; D: TRBD2
CDR3: CASRETVLAMIITEETQYF; DNA: TGTGCCAGCAGGGAGACAGTCTTGGCCATGATAATTACTGAAGAGACCCAGTACTTC; V: TRBV7-8; size: NA; length: 19; J: TRBJ2-5; D: NA
CDR3: CASSPDINYGYTF; DNA: TGTGCCAGCTCACCCGACATTAACTATGGCTACACCTTC; V: TRBV18; size: once; length: 13; J: TRBJ1-2; D: NA
CDR3: CASSLEKGSNEKLFF; DNA: TGCGCCAGCAGCTTGGAGAAGGGGTCTAATGAAAAACTGTTTTTT; V: TRBV5-1; size: NA; length: 15; J: TRBJ1-4; D: NA
CDR3: CASSGNRGVGKAFF; DNA: TGTGCCAGTAGTGGGAACAGGGGGGTTGGAAAAGCTTTCTTT; V: TRBV19; size: NA; length: 14; J: TRBJ1-1; D: TRBD1
CDR3: CASSYQGLAGKETQYF; DNA: TGTGCCAGCAGTTATCAGGGACTAGCGGGGAAAGAGACCCAGTACTTC; V: TRBV2; size: once; length: 16; J: TRBJ2-5; D: TRBD2
CDR3: CASSQFRAYEQYF; DNA: TGCGCCAGCAGCCAGTTCCGGGCCTACGAGCAGTACTTC; V: TRBV4-3; size: NA; length: 13; J: TRBJ2-7; D: NA
CDR3: CASSLGNQGTQYF; DNA: TGTGCCAGCAGCTTAGGGAACCAGGGGACCCAGTACTTC; V: TRBV7-7; size: NA; length: 13; J: TRBJ2-5; D: NA
CDR3: CASSLNRNTEAFF; DNA: TGTGCCAGCAGCTTAAACAGGAACACTGAAGCTTTCTTT; V: TRBV7-3; size: once; length: 13; J: TRBJ1-1; D: NA
CDR3: CASSNQGTGNEQFF; DNA: TGTGCCAGCTCCAACCAGGGTACAGGCAATGAGCAGTTCTTC; V: TRBV3-1/TRBV3-2; size: NA; length: 14; J: TRBJ2-1; D: NA
CDR3: CASSLLPPANEQFF; DNA: TGTGCCAGCAGTTTATTACCCCCTGCGAATGAGCAGTTCTTC; V: TRBV28; size: NA; length: 14; J: TRBJ2-1; D: NA
CDR3: CATSYRGGGETQYF; DNA: TGTGCCACCAGCTACAGGGGTGGGGGAGAGACCCAGTACTTC; V: TRBV15; size: NA; length: 14; J: TRBJ2-5; D: TRBD1
CDR3: CASSPSGARQDEQFF; DNA: TGCGCCAGCAGCCCCAGCGGGGCCCGTCAGGATGAGCAGTTCTTC; V: TRBV5-1; size: NA; length: 15; J: TRBJ2-1; D: TRBD2
CDR3: CASSESTGQLFNEQFF; DNA: TGTGCCAGCAGTGAATCGACGGGACAGTTATTCAATGAGCAGTTCTTC; V: TRBV6-1; size: NA; length: 16; J: TRBJ2-1; D: TRBD1
CDR3: CASSQDTLGVRGAFF; DNA: TGTGCCAGCAGCCAAGATACTCTGGGCGTCCGGGGGGCTTTCTTT; V: TRBV14; size: NA; length: 15; J: TRBJ1-1; D: NA
CDR3: CASSESDTYQPQHF; DNA: TGCGCCAGCAGTGAGTCGGACACCTATCAGCCCCAGCATTTT; V: TRBV10-2; size: NA; length: 14; J: TRBJ1-5; D: NA
CDR3: CASSLRQGVNNEQFF; DNA: TGTGCCAGCAGCCTCCGACAGGGAGTAAACAATGAGCAGTTCTTC; V: TRBV3-1/TRBV3-2; size: few; length: 15; J: TRBJ2-1; D: TRBD1
CDR3: CASSEGANYGYTF; DNA: TGTGCCAGCAGTGAAGGAGCTAACTATGGCTACACCTTC; V: TRBV2; size: once; length: 13; J: TRBJ1-2; D: NA
CDR3: CASSLSLQGPGYTF; DNA: TGTGCCAGCAGTTTATCGTTACAGGGGCCTGGCTACACCTTC; V: TRBV27; size: few; length: 14; J: TRBJ1-2; D: TRBD1
CDR3: CASSSFDRGNTIYF; DNA: TGCGCCAGCAGCTCCTTCGACAGGGGAAACACCATATATTTT; V: TRBV5-1; size: NA; length: 14; J: TRBJ1-3; D: NA
CDR3: CASSERGTDTQYF; DNA: TGTGCCAGCAGTGAAAGGGGAACAGATACGCAGTATTTT; V: TRBV6-1; size: once; length: 13; J: TRBJ2-3; D: NA
CDR3: CASSRAGTRGSTGELFF; DNA: TGTGCCAGCAGTCGCGCCGGGACTCGGGGTAGCACCGGGGAGCTGTTTTTT; V: TRBV6-2/TRBV6-3; size: NA; length: 17; J: TRBJ2-2; D: NA
CDR3: CASSPGLGRLGETQYF; DNA: TGCGCCAGCAGCCCCGGGTTGGGTAGGCTGGGAGAGACCCAGTACTTC; V: TRBV5-1; size: NA; length: 16; J: TRBJ2-5; D: NA
CDR3: CASSAHRGAYSNQPQHF; DNA: TGTGCCAGCAGTGCCCACAGGGGGGCCTATAGCAATCAGCCCCAGCATTTT; V: TRBV28; size: once; length: 17; J: TRBJ1-5; D: TRBD1
CDR3: CASRTGRSGNTIYF; DNA: TGTGCCAGCAGGACAGGACGATCTGGAAACACCATATATTTT; V: TRBV6-5; size: NA; length: 14; J: TRBJ1-3; D: NA
CDR3: CASTLPGSAGTDTQYF; DNA: TGTGCCAGCACCTTACCCGGCAGTGCGGGCACAGATACGCAGTATTTT; V: TRBV6-6; size: NA; length: 16; J: TRBJ2-3; D: NA
CDR3: CASSIDNRRNEQFF; DNA: TGTGCCAGTAGTATCGATAACAGAAGGAATGAGCAGTTCTTC; V: TRBV19; size: NA; length: 14; J: TRBJ2-1; D: NA
CDR3: CASVRTGAGYGYTF; DNA: TGTGCCAGCGTTAGGACAGGGGCTGGCTATGGCTACACCTTC; V: TRBV28; size: NA; length: 14; J: TRBJ1-2; D: TRBD1
CDR3: CASSLTSGGHTGELFF; DNA: TGTGCCAGCAGCTTAACTAGCGGGGGACACACCGGGGAGCTGTTTTTT; V: TRBV7-3; size: NA; length: 16; J: TRBJ2-2; D: TRBD2
CDR3: CASSVPGTGAVQPQHF; DNA: TGTGCCAGTAGTGTCCCCGGGACAGGGGCGGTTCAGCCCCAGCATTTT; V: TRBV19; size: NA; length: 16; J: TRBJ1-5; D: TRBD1
CDR3: CASSQAGQTFYDTEAFF; DNA: TGTGCCAGCAGCCAGGCGGGACAGACATTTTATGACACTGAAGCTTTCTTT; V: TRBV7-6; size: once; length: 17; J: TRBJ1-1; D: TRBD1
CDR3: CASSLRRLAGVGTGELFF; DNA: TGTGCCAGCAGTTTACGTAGACTAGCGGGGGTAGGGACCGGGGAGCTGTTTTTT; V: TRBV27; size: NA; length: 18; J: TRBJ2-2; D: TRBD2
CDR3: CASSRTGISNEKLFF; DNA: TGTGCCAGCAGTCGTACCGGGATTTCGAATGAAAAACTGTTTTTT; V: TRBV28; size: NA; length: 15; J: TRBJ1-4; D: NA
CDR3: CASRATSGGATYNEQFF; DNA: TGTGCCAGCAGGGCCACTAGCGGGGGGGCTACTTACAATGAGCAGTTCTTC; V: TRBV27; size: once; length: 17; J: TRBJ2-1; D: TRBD2
CDR3: CASSQDGAGAKLAKNIQYF; DNA: TGCGCCAGCAGCCAAGATGGGGCAGGGGCAAAACTAGCCAAAAACATTCAGTACTTC; V: TRBV4-3; size: NA; length: 19; J: TRBJ2-4; D: NA
CDR3: CASSPDRGNSPLHF; DNA: TGTGCCAGCTCACCGGACAGGGGGAATTCACCCCTCCACTTT; V: TRBV18; size: NA; length: 14; J: TRBJ1-6; D: TRBD1
CDR3: CASSLREGWNQPQHF; DNA: TGTGCCAGCAGCTTAAGAGAGGGATGGAATCAGCCCCAGCATTTT; V: TRBV7-8; size: NA; length: 15; J: TRBJ1-5; D: NA
CDR3: CASSYRTGAAYNEQFF; DNA: TGTGCCAGCAGTTATAGGACAGGGGCGGCATACAATGAGCAGTTCTTC; V: TRBV6-5; size: once; length: 16; J: TRBJ2-1; D: TRBD1
CDR3: CASSLSGTGVEQYF; DNA: TGTGCCAGCTCACTTTCCGGGACAGGGGTTGAGCAGTACTTC; V: TRBV18; size: NA; length: 14; J: TRBJ2-7; D: TRBD1
CDR3: CASSLTGGSTGELFF; DNA: TGTGCCAGCAGTCTGACAGGGGGCTCTACCGGGGAGCTGTTTTTT; V: TRBV2; size: NA; length: 15; J: TRBJ2-2; D: TRBD1